The clone carrying this T cell receptor beta chain was found a few times. CDR1 and CDR2 (germline): MNHNS, SASEGT. The CDR3 spans 13 residues. V shed 9 bases and J shed 8 bases, with 19 bases lying between them. PCR used 60 Vbeta primers and 13 Jbeta primers. Profiled with immunoSEQ multiplex PCR; TCRdb holds only in-frame clones, not every one. Among 150,000 to 180,000 clones listed, more than 60% were seen once. The entry originates in a study of cytomegalovirus exposure and HLA in healthy donors. This clonotype was obtained from a woman in her 40s in good health and CMV-seronegative. J is TRBJ1-1 and V is TRBV6-1; D uncertain. Input material: PBMCs. CDR3 sequence reads: CASTLRESLEAFF. The CDR3 nucleotides read TGTGCCAGTACTCTCCGGGAGTCCTTAGAAGCTTTCTTT.